One and the same sample provided the 26 T cell receptor beta chains below, sequenced in a study of T-cell reconstitution after alpha-beta-depleted transplantation in children. Unique molecular identifiers featured in how the TCRbeta library was prepared. MiXCR, applied by TCRdb to the PCR reads, yields one record per CDR3 protein. The top ten hold 2% to 2.5% of the sample, which has almost 500,000 distinct CDR3 sequences, about 10% seen once. The source material was PBMCs, sampled before TCRalphabeta/CD19-depleted stem cell transplant. The receptors derive from a child aged 2-15 years with inherited bone marrow failure, due to receive a stem cell transplant.

The table lists this clonotype with many counts. J is TRBJ2-7 and V is TRBV6-1; D remains unclear. This CDR3 is 15 amino acids long. V lost 5 bases and J lost 1, with 15 bases in between. Germline CDR1 MNHNS, CDR2 SASEGT. CDR3 DNA sequence: TGTGCCAGCAGTAAATCACGCGACCCTTCCTACGAGCAGTACTTC. Translating gives CASSKSRDPSYEQYF.

This clonotype was seen a few times. The J gene is TRBJ2-1, the V gene TRBV18, with D perhaps TRBD1 (6 bases). The V and J ends lost 6 bases and 5 bases respectively, with 14 bases between them. CDR3 size: 14 residues. Germline V lookup: CDR1 KGHSH, CDR2 LQKENI. Here the CDR3 reads CASSPWTDHNEQFF. CDR3 coding DNA: TGTGCCAGCTCTCCTTGGACAGATCACAATGAGCAGTTCTTC.

In this sample, this clonotype turned up many times. The chain is built from TRBV10-3 and TRBJ2-2, with 10 bases that match TRBD2. CDR1 is ENHRY, CDR2 SYGVKD, per germline. The CDR3 has 12 residues. The J segment lost 7 bases and the V segment lost 7 bases, leaving 0 bases of the junction unmatched. CDR3 in DNA: TGTGCCATCACTAGCGGGAGCGGGGAGCTGTTTTTT. It translates to CAITSGSGELFF.

This chain connects TRBV27 to TRBJ1-1, with D tentatively TRBD1 (6 bases). With 4 bases removed from V and 11 bases from J, the gap between germline ends came to 23 bases. Germline V CDR1 and CDR2: MNHEY, SMNVEV (reference sequence). This CDR3 is 15 amino acids long. CDR3 sequence: CASSSTNRELLEAFF. The DNA of the CDR3 is TGTGCCAGCAGTTCTACAAACAGGGAACTTCTTGAGGCTTTCTTT.

This clonotype was found many times. The chain has TRBV4-2 and TRBJ2-3, with a weak D call TRBD2 (5 bases). The CDR3 covers 15 residues. Germline CDR1 and CDR2: LGHNA and YNFKEQ. V was shortened by 1 base and J by 3 bases, with 11 bases between the two germline ends. The CDR3 nucleotides are TGTGCCAGCAGCCAAGTTTCCAGCGGTACAGATACGCAGTATTTT. Translated, it gives CASSQVSSGTDTQYF.

This clonotype is a singleton in its sample. V usage is TRBV5-3 and J usage is TRBJ1-5, with unresolved D. TRBV5-3 is filed as an ORF, its function uncertain. The V gene lost 1 base and the J gene lost 3 bases, with 8 bases spanning the gap. This CDR3 contains 14 residues. The CDR3 loop reads CARSLLGFNQPQHF. The CDR3, as DNA: TGTGCCAGAAGCTTGTTGGGGTTCAATCAGCCCCAGCATTTT.

This clonotype has at least ten counts. The chain is built from TRBV7-2 and TRBJ2-2; the D is unclear. This CDR3 comprises 17 residues. CDR1 SGHTA and CDR2 FQGNSA come from the germline V gene. V was cut by 5 bases and J by 0 bases, with 16 bases left in between. The CDR3 region is CASSPSPRFANTGELFF. DNA for the CDR3: TGTGCCAGCAGCCCCTCGCCGCGGTTCGCGAACACCGGGGAGCTGTTTTTT.

This clonotype was counted many times. The chain is built from TRBV4-3 and TRBJ2-3; D gene uncertain. V lost 0 bases and J 0 bases, leaving 4 bases between the germline ends. CDR3 length: 14 residues. CDR1 is LGHNA and CDR2 is YSLEER in the germline V gene. The CDR3 is CASSQDSSTDTQYF. CDR3 nucleotides: TGCGCCAGCAGCCAAGATTCAAGCACAGATACGCAGTATTTT.

Many counts were recorded for this clonotype. The CDR3 bases are TGTGCCACCAGTGATCCCCCCCGGGGGCACTATGGCTACACCTTC. This sequence encodes CATSDPPRGHYGYTF. The chain carries TRBV24-1 and TRBJ1-2; tentatively, D is TRBD1 (6 bases). CDR1 KGHDR and CDR2 SFDVKD come from the germline V gene. This CDR3 contains 15 residues. The V and J ends lost 3 bases and 3 bases respectively, with 13 bases between them.

This clonotype was counted many times. The CDR3 region is CASSHRVRETQYF. In DNA, the CDR3 is TGTGCCAGCAGTCACAGGGTCCGAGAGACCCAGTACTTC. The V call is TRBV12-3 or TRBV12-4, the J call TRBJ2-5; weak D call: TRBD1 (6 bases). This CDR3 has 13 residues. The V end was cut by 5 bases, the J end by 4 bases, with 11 bases between.

This clonotype occurred many times. This rearrangement joins TRBV6-5 to TRBJ1-2, with D possibly TRBD1 on 6 matching bases. The length of the CDR3 is 15 residues. The germline CDR1 and CDR2 sequences are MNHEY and SVGAGI. Deletions cut 6 bases from V and 2 bases from J, with 16 bases between. The CDR3 reads CASRQVDSPNYGYTF. In nucleotides, the CDR3 is TGTGCCAGCAGGCAAGTGGACAGCCCCAACTATGGCTACACCTTC.

This clonotype was recorded many times. The rearrangement joins TRBV5-5 to TRBJ2-1; D possibly corresponds to TRBD2 (6 bases). This CDR3 contains 15 residues. The V end was cut by 0 bases, the J end by 3 bases, with 10 bases between. Germline V lookup: CDR1 SGHKS, CDR2 YYEKEE (reference sequence). CDR3 nucleotides: TGTGCCAGCAGCTTGGCGGCTAGCGACTACAATGAGCAGTTCTTC. This encodes CASSLAASDYNEQFF.

In this sample, this clonotype turned up many times. This chain joins TRBV11-3 and TRBJ2-3; 9 bases fit TRBD2. The CDR3 has 18 amino acids. V was pared by 1 base and J by 5 bases, with 13 bases of the junction left unmatched. Germline CDR1 and CDR2: SGHNT and YENEEA. In nucleotides, the CDR3 is TGTGCCAGCAGCTTAGTTGGTGGTCTAGCGGGATCCGTAGATACGCAGTATTTT. Protein: CASSLVGGLAGSVDTQYF.

This clonotype has a handful of counts. The J gene is TRBJ2-7, the V gene TRBV7-2; 10 bases line up with TRBD2. From germline, CDR1 is SGHTA and CDR2 FQGNSA. V was clipped by 8 bases and J by 7 bases; unmatched bases: 5. There are 12 residues in the CDR3. The CDR3 protein is CASSGLAMEQYF. The CDR3 coding sequence is TGTGCCAGCTCGGGACTAGCGATGGAGCAGTACTTC.

Many counts were recorded for this clonotype. V is TRBV12-3 or TRBV12-4 and J is TRBJ2-1; 11 bases map to TRBD1. V was clipped by 6 bases and J by 7 bases; unmatched bases: 8. CDR3 length: 15 amino acids. The DNA of the CDR3 is TGTGCCAGCAGGTCCCGGGACAGGGGGAGGAATGAGCAGTTCTTC. Its translation: CASRSRDRGRNEQFF.

This clonotype was found a few times. The V and J genes are TRBV28 and TRBJ2-1, with 12 bases lining up with TRBD2. The CDR3 runs 15 residues. Germline lookup yields CDR1 MDHEN and CDR2 SYDVKM. Trimming removed 3 bases from V and 7 bases from J; junction bases left unmatched: 4. The CDR3 DNA is TGTGCCAGCAGTTTGACTAGCGGGAGTAAAAATGAGCAGTTCTTC. Its translation: CASSLTSGSKNEQFF.

This chain connects TRBV4-1 to TRBJ2-1; D may correspond to TRBD1 or TRBD2 (7 bases each). Germline V gives CDR1 MGHRA, CDR2 YSYEKL. V gave up 4 bases and J gave up 5 bases, with 12 bases separating them. This CDR3 has 14 residues. The CDR3 region is CASSLQGGHNEQFF. Written as DNA, the CDR3 is TGCGCCAGCAGCCTTCAGGGGGGGCACAATGAGCAGTTCTTC.

This clonotype was counted at least ten times. The rearrangement links TRBV12-3 or TRBV12-4 to TRBJ2-7; 10 nucleotides line up with TRBD1. The CDR3 length is 15 residues. V trimming: 4 bases; J trimming: 3 bases; junction bases outside the gene matches: 6. CDR3 residues: CASSSSTGGNYEQYF. DNA of the CDR3: TGTGCCAGCAGTTCATCGACAGGGGGCAACTACGAGCAGTACTTC.

This clonotype was detected many times. The CDR3 sequence is CASSPVRGTTTYEQYF. The DNA of the CDR3 is TGTGCCAGCAGCCCCGTAAGGGGGACGACAACCTACGAGCAGTACTTC. The rearrangement joins TRBV4-2 to TRBJ2-7, with D possibly being TRBD1 (6 bases). The CDR3 sequence is 16 residues long. V lost 4 bases and J 2 bases, leaving 18 bases between the germline ends. Germline V gives CDR1 LGHNA, CDR2 YNFKEQ.

This clonotype was picked up many times. The V and J genes are TRBV5-6 and TRBJ2-1; 10 bases are shared with TRBD2. V was clipped by 4 bases and J by 8 bases; unmatched bases: 6. The CDR3 contains 14 residues. Germline CDR1 is SGHDT and CDR2 is YYEEEE. The CDR3 DNA reads as TGTGCCAGCAGCGAGCGGGAGGGCCGGGATGAGCAGTTCTTC. Encoded protein: CASSEREGRDEQFF.

There are many counts of this clonotype. The V and J genes are TRBV27 and TRBJ2-5, with 13 bases identical to TRBD2. CDR1 MNHEY and CDR2 SMNVEV come from the germline V gene (reference sequence). J lost 4 bases, V lost 5 bases, and 7 bases had no gene match. The CDR3 consists of 16 residues. The CDR3 here is CASSPLLAGGGETQYF. In DNA form, the CDR3 reads TGTGCCAGCAGTCCTCTACTAGCGGGAGGGGGAGAGACCCAGTACTTC.

The chain is built from TRBV18 and TRBJ2-3; D not certain. Germline lookup yields CDR1 KGHSH and CDR2 LQKENI. The V gene lost 3 bases and the J gene lost 2 bases, with 9 bases spanning the gap. There are 14 residues in the CDR3. CDR3 DNA sequence: TGTGCCAGCTCACCGACATCCGACACAGATACGCAGTATTTT. It yields the protein CASSPTSDTDTQYF.

In this sample, this clonotype turned up many times. The V gene is TRBV6-5, the J gene TRBJ2-1; 8 bases map to TRBD2. Germline-derived CDR1 and CDR2 are MNHEY and SVGAGI. The CDR3 is made up of 14 amino acids. V was pared by 6 bases and J by 7 bases, with 8 bases of the junction left unmatched. CDR3 sequence (DNA): TGTGCCAGCAGGGGGACTAGTATTGTGAATGAGCAGTTCTTC. Its protein product is CASRGTSIVNEQFF.

This clonotype was seen at least ten times. V and J are TRBV7-9 and TRBJ1-6; 9 nucleotides agree with TRBD1. This CDR3 contains 15 residues. Trimming cost V 6 bases and J 6 bases; bases outside gene matches: 6. Germline CDR1 is SEHNR and CDR2 is FQNEAQ (reference sequence). This CDR3 is CASRSGQGSNSPLHF. The CDR3 nucleotides read TGTGCCAGCAGGTCGGGACAGGGAAGTAATTCACCCCTCCACTTT.

This clonotype was recorded many times. The genes are TRBV20-1 and TRBJ2-7; D unclear. The ends were cut back, 6 bases at V and 3 bases at J, with 9 bases in the middle. The CDR3 sequence is 11 residues long. Germline-derived CDR1 and CDR2 are DFQATT and SNEGSKA (reference sequence). The CDR3 sequence is CSARYFYEQYF. In nucleotides, the CDR3 is TGCAGTGCCAGGTATTTCTACGAGCAGTACTTC.

Ten or more counts support this clonotype. The chain recombines TRBV9 with TRBJ2-3, with 10 bases that match TRBD2. The CDR3 runs 16 residues. The germline gives CDR1 SGDLS, CDR2 YYNGEE. The trim removed 4 bases at V and 1 base at J, leaving 6 bases unmatched. The CDR3 DNA reads TGTGCCAGCAGCACCCAGCGGGAGGGGCGCACAGATACGCAGTATTTT. It encodes CASSTQREGRTDTQYF.